A selection of T cell receptor beta chains follows, all from one sample in a study of T cell responses to AZD1222 COVID-19 vaccine. Produced via immunoSEQ multiplex PCR; TCRdb's table is partial and in-frame only. The repertoire holds 86,000 or so clones, with roughly 90% as singletons. The sequences come from peripheral blood, collected 28 days after the second AZD1222 dose. All receptors come from an adult who received the AZD1222 COVID-19 vaccine. The CDR3 runs from the conserved cysteine through the conserved F or W. D genes are given only for firm matches. Not every row has a clone size; where given, it reads once, few, many or a size class.

size: NA; J: TRBJ2-1; V: TRBV2; D: TRBD2; CDR3: CASRVAGYNEQFF; DNA: TGTGCCAGCAGAGTAGCGGGGTACAATGAGCAGTTCTTC
size: NA; J: TRBJ1-1; V: TRBV29-1; D: NA; CDR3: CSVGQNTEAFF; DNA: TGCAGCGTTGGACAGAACACTGAAGCTTTCTTT
size: NA; J: TRBJ2-2; V: TRBV3-1/TRBV3-2; D: NA; CDR3: CASSQYPAGVTGELFF; DNA: TGTGCCAGCAGCCAATATCCGGCAGGTGTTACCGGGGAGCTGTTTTTT
size: NA; J: TRBJ2-3; V: TRBV11-2; D: TRBD2; CDR3: CASSFGYKIAGSTDTQYF; DNA: TGTGCCAGCAGCTTCGGCTATAAAATAGCGGGTAGCACAGATACGCAGTATTTT
size: once; J: TRBJ2-2; V: TRBV7-9; D: TRBD2; CDR3: CASGGTSGNTGELFF; DNA: TGTGCCAGCGGGGGGACTAGCGGGAACACCGGGGAGCTGTTTTTT
size: NA; J: TRBJ1-6; V: TRBV6-1; D: TRBD1; CDR3: CASSVEGARDNSPLHF; DNA: TGTGCCAGCAGTGTGGAGGGGGCGCGGGATAATTCACCCCTCCACTTT
size: NA; J: TRBJ2-2; V: TRBV3-1/TRBV3-2; D: NA; CDR3: CASSRAPTGELFF; DNA: TGTGCCAGCAGCCGCGCCCCCACCGGGGAGCTGTTTTTT
size: NA; J: TRBJ2-7; V: TRBV19; D: NA; CDR3: CASSIGLIPGEEQYF; DNA: TGTGCCAGTAGTATAGGATTAATCCCGGGGGAGGAGCAGTACTTC
size: once; J: TRBJ2-1; V: TRBV28; D: NA; CDR3: CASSLRLYEQFF; DNA: TGTGCCAGCAGTTTACGGCTTTACGAGCAGTTCTTC
size: NA; J: TRBJ2-7; V: TRBV2; D: NA; CDR3: CASRPLRTADLWEQYF; DNA: TGTGCCAGCAGACCCCTAAGGACAGCGGACTTGTGGGAGCAGTACTTC
size: NA; J: TRBJ2-2; V: TRBV7-6; D: TRBD1; CDR3: CASSLGQGYTGELFF; DNA: TGTGCCAGCAGCTTGGGACAGGGTTACACCGGGGAGCTGTTTTTT
size: NA; J: TRBJ2-7; V: TRBV6-5; D: NA; CDR3: CASSYSKGTSYEQYF; DNA: TGTGCCAGCAGTTACTCGAAGGGGACGTCCTACGAGCAGTACTTC
size: NA; J: TRBJ2-2; V: TRBV2; D: NA; CDR3: CASSKGRGGTGELFF; DNA: TGTGCCAGCAGCAAGGGCAGGGGAGGAACCGGGGAGCTGTTTTTT
size: NA; J: TRBJ1-4; V: TRBV6-6; D: NA; CDR3: CATAGLNEKLFF; DNA: TGTGCCACCGCGGGCCTTAATGAAAAACTGTTTTTT
size: few; J: TRBJ1-4; V: TRBV29-1; D: TRBD1; CDR3: CSAGTGDSGKLFF; DNA: TGCAGCGCCGGGACAGGGGACTCCGGGAAACTGTTTTTT
size: once; J: TRBJ1-5; V: TRBV5-4; D: TRBD1; CDR3: CASSLEPGGGPQHF; DNA: TGTGCCAGCAGCTTGGAGCCAGGGGGAGGGCCCCAGCATTTT
size: NA; J: TRBJ1-4; V: TRBV29-1; D: NA; CDR3: CSVLTEKLFF; DNA: TGCAGCGTCCTGACAGAAAAACTGTTTTTT
size: NA; J: TRBJ1-4; V: TRBV3-1/TRBV3-2; D: NA; CDR3: CASSQGVGNEKLFF; DNA: TGTGCCAGCAGCCAAGGGGTGGGGAATGAAAAACTGTTTTTT
size: NA; J: TRBJ1-2; V: TRBV27; D: TRBD1; CDR3: CASSSGQGPNYGYTF; DNA: TGTGCCAGCAGTTCTGGACAGGGGCCGAACTATGGCTACACCTTC
size: NA; J: TRBJ2-1; V: TRBV7-3; D: TRBD1; CDR3: CASSLGQGAWNEQFF; DNA: TGTGCCAGCAGCTTGGGACAGGGGGCGTGGAATGAGCAGTTCTTC
size: once; J: TRBJ1-2; V: TRBV30; D: TRBD1; CDR3: CALDRDLSGYTF; DNA: TGTGCTTTGGACAGGGATCTCTCTGGCTACACCTTC
size: NA; J: TRBJ1-6; V: TRBV11-2; D: NA; CDR3: CASSLDQRGWNSPLHF; DNA: TGTGCCAGCAGCTTAGATCAACGGGGATGGAATTCACCCCTCCACTTT
size: NA; J: TRBJ1-1; V: TRBV30; D: TRBD1; CDR3: CACSGQTNTEAFF; DNA: TGTGCCTGCTCGGGACAGACCAACACTGAAGCTTTCTTT
size: many; J: TRBJ2-5; V: TRBV5-5; D: NA; CDR3: CASSADWLETQYF; DNA: TGTGCCAGCAGCGCCGACTGGTTAGAGACCCAGTACTTC
size: NA; J: TRBJ2-2; V: TRBV12-3/TRBV12-4; D: NA; CDR3: CASSFYVTGELFF; DNA: TGTGCCAGCAGTTTTTACGTTACCGGGGAGCTGTTTTTT
size: NA; J: TRBJ1-4; V: TRBV6-5; D: NA; CDR3: CASSYVSAATNEKLFF; DNA: TGTGCCAGCAGTTACGTATCGGCAGCAACTAATGAAAAACTGTTTTTT
size: NA; J: TRBJ2-7; V: TRBV7-7; D: NA; CDR3: CASRLPGGISYEQYF; DNA: TGTGCTAGCAGACTACCAGGAGGGATTTCCTACGAGCAGTACTTC
size: NA; J: TRBJ2-3; V: TRBV2; D: NA; CDR3: CASSGFHADTQYF; DNA: TGTGCCAGCAGTGGTTTTCACGCAGATACGCAGTATTTT
size: NA; J: TRBJ1-2; V: TRBV21-1; D: NA; CDR3: CASSQDREDGYTF; DNA: TGTGCCAGCAGCCAGGACAGGGAAGATGGCTACACCTTC
size: NA; J: TRBJ2-3; V: TRBV25-1; D: NA; CDR3: CASSQRGDTQYF; DNA: TGTGCCAGCAGTCAACGGGGAGATACGCAGTATTTT
size: NA; J: TRBJ1-3; V: TRBV6-4; D: NA; CDR3: CASSPKTDTIYF; DNA: TGTGCCAGCAGCCCTAAGACGGACACCATATATTTT
size: NA; J: TRBJ2-5; V: TRBV18; D: TRBD2; CDR3: CASSSGLAVQETQYF; DNA: TGTGCCAGCTCATCAGGACTAGCGGTACAAGAGACCCAGTACTTC
size: NA; J: TRBJ2-1; V: TRBV5-6; D: NA; CDR3: CASSVGLWNEQFF; DNA: TGTGCCAGCAGCGTCGGTCTTTGGAATGAGCAGTTCTTC
size: NA; J: TRBJ2-7; V: TRBV12-3/TRBV12-4; D: NA; CDR3: CASRQGEAYEQYF; DNA: TGTGCCAGCAGGCAGGGGGAGGCCTACGAGCAGTACTTC
size: NA; J: TRBJ1-1; V: TRBV5-1; D: NA; CDR3: CASSPEVGPGNTEAFF; DNA: TGCGCCAGCAGCCCTGAAGTGGGGCCAGGAAACACTGAAGCTTTCTTT
size: NA; J: TRBJ2-5; V: TRBV19; D: TRBD2; CDR3: CASSQREGETQYF; DNA: TGTGCCAGTAGTCAGCGGGAGGGAGAGACCCAGTACTTC
size: NA; J: TRBJ1-5; V: TRBV7-3; D: NA; CDR3: CASSLRPALNQPQHF; DNA: TGTGCCAGCAGCTTAAGGCCAGCCCTAAATCAGCCCCAGCATTTT
size: NA; J: TRBJ2-3; V: TRBV15; D: TRBD1; CDR3: CATSKGGTGADTQYF; DNA: TGTGCCACCAGCAAAGGGGGGACAGGGGCAGATACGCAGTATTTT
size: NA; J: TRBJ2-1; V: TRBV21-1; D: NA; CDR3: CASSFRDRSSYNEQFF; DNA: TGTGCCAGCAGCTTCCGGGACAGAAGCTCCTACAATGAGCAGTTCTTC
size: NA; J: TRBJ1-5; V: TRBV6-4; D: NA; CDR3: CASRGILWAGLNQPQHF; DNA: TGTGCCAGCAGAGGTATCTTATGGGCAGGGTTGAATCAGCCCCAGCATTTT
size: NA; J: TRBJ1-2; V: TRBV4-3; D: NA; CDR3: CASSQDQGTYGYTF; DNA: TGCGCCAGCAGCCAAGATCAGGGGACCTATGGCTACACCTTC
size: NA; J: TRBJ1-1; V: TRBV2; D: TRBD1; CDR3: CASNYLTGGTEAFF; DNA: TGTGCCAGCAACTATCTAACAGGGGGCACTGAAGCTTTCTTT
size: NA; J: TRBJ1-6; V: TRBV6-1; D: TRBD1; CDR3: CASSEMRTGPNSPLHF; DNA: TGTGCCAGCAGTGAAATGAGGACAGGGCCAAATTCACCCCTCCACTTT
size: NA; J: TRBJ1-2; V: TRBV7-9; D: TRBD1; CDR3: CASSLLLTGGDGYTF; DNA: TGTGCCAGCAGCTTGCTACTGACAGGGGGCGACGGCTACACCTTC
size: few; J: TRBJ1-2; V: TRBV30; D: NA; CDR3: CAWSVGVGGYTF; DNA: TGTGCCTGGAGTGTTGGGGTCGGGGGCTACACCTTC
size: NA; J: TRBJ2-5; V: TRBV7-3; D: TRBD1; CDR3: CASSLGGTGHQETQYF; DNA: TGTGCCAGCAGCTTAGGGGGGACAGGACATCAAGAGACCCAGTACTTC
size: NA; J: TRBJ2-2; V: TRBV6-5; D: NA; CDR3: CASTTNLENTGELFF; DNA: TGTGCCAGCACCACAAACTTAGAGAACACCGGGGAGCTGTTTTTT
size: NA; J: TRBJ1-1; V: TRBV19; D: NA; CDR3: CASSLQGQSMNTEAFF; DNA: TGTGCCAGTAGTTTACAAGGACAGTCCATGAACACTGAAGCTTTCTTT
size: NA; J: TRBJ2-7; V: TRBV21-1; D: NA; CDR3: CAAQGAYEQYF; DNA: TGTGCGGCGCAGGGGGCATACGAGCAGTACTTC
size: NA; J: TRBJ1-1; V: TRBV5-1; D: NA; CDR3: CASSQDSEAFF; DNA: TGCGCCAGCAGCCAGGACAGTGAAGCTTTCTTT